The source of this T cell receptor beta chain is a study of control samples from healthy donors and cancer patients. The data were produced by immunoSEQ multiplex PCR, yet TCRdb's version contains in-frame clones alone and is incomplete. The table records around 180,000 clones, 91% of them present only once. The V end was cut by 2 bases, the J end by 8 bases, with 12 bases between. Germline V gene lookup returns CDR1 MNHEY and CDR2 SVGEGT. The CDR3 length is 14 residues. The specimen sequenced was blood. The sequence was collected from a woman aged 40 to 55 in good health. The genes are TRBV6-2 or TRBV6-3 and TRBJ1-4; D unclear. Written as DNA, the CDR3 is TGTGCCAGCAGTTACGCCTCCTTCGGGGAAAAACTGTTTTTT. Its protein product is CASSYASFGEKLFF.